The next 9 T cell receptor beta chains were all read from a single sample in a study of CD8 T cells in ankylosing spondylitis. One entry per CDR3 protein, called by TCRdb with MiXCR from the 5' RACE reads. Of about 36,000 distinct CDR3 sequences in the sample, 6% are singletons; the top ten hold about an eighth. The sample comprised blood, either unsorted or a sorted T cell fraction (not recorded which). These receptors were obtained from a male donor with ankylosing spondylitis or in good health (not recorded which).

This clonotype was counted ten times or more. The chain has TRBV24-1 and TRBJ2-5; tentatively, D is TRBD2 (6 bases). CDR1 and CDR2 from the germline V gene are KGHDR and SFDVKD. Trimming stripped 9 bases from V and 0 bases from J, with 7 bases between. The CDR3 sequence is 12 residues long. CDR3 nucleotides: TGTGCCACCGGCGGGAACCAAGAGACCCAGTACTTC. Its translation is CATGGNQETQYF.

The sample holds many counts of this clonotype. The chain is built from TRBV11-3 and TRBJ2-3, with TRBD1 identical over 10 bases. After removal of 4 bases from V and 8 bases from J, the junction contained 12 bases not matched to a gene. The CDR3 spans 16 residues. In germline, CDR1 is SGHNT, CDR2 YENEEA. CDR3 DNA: TGTGCCAGCAGCTGGAACCGGGACAGGGGACGCGGTACGCAGTATTTT. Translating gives CASSWNRDRGRGTQYF. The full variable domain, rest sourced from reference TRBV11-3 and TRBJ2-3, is EAGVVQSPRYKIIEKKQPVAFWCNPISGHNTLYWYLQNLGQGPELLIRYENEEAVDDSQLPKDRFSAERLKGVDSTLKIQPAELGDSAVYLCASSWNRDRGRGTQYFGPGTRLTVL.

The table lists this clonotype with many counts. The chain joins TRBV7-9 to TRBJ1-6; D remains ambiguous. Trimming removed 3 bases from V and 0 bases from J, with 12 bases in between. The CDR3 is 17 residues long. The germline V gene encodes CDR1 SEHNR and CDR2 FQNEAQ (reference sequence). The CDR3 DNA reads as TGTGCCAGCAGCTTCGGACCGGGCGACTCCTATAATTCACCCCTCCACTTT. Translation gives CASSFGPGDSYNSPLHF.

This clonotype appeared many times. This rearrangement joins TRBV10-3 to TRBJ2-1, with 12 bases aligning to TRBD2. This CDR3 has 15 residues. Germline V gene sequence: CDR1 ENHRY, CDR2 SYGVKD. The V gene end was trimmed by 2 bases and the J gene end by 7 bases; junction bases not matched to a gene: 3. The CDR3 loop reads CAISEGLAGGNEQFF. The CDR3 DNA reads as TGTGCCATCAGTGAGGGTCTAGCGGGAGGGAATGAGCAGTTCTTC.

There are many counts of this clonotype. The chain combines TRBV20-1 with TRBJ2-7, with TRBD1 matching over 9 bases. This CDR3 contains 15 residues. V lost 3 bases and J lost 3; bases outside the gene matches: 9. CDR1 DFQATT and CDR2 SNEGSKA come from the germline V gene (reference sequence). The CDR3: CSARMSGTGSYEQYF. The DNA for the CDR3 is TGCAGTGCTAGGATGTCTGGGACAGGGAGCTACGAGCAGTACTTC.

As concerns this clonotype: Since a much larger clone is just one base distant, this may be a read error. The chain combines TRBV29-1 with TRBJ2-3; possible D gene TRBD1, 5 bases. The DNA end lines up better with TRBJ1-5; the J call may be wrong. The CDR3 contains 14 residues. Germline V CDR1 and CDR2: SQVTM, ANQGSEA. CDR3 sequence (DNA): TGCAGCGTTGGGGGGGGGAGGGGAACAGATACGCAGCATTTT. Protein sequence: CSVGGGRGTDTQHF.

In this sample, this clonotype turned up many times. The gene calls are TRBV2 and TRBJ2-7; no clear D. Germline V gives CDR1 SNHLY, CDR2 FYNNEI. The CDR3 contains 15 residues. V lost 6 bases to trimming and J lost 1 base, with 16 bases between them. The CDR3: CASSDPGIFSYEQYF. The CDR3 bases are TGTGCCAGCAGCGACCCTGGCATCTTTTCCTACGAGCAGTACTTC. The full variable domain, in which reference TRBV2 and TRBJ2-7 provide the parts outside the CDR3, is EPEVTQTPSHQVTQMGQEVILRCVPISNHLYFYWYRQILGQKVEFLVSFYNNEISEKSEIFDDQFSVERPDGSNFTLKIRSTKLEDSAMYFCASSDPGIFSYEQYFGPGTRLTVT.

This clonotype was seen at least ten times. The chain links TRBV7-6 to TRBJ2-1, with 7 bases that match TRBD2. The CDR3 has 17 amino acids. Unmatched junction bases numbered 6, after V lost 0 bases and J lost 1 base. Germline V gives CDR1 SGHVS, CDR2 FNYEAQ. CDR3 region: CASSLASVGGSYNEQFF. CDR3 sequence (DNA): TGTGCCAGCAGCTTAGCGAGCGTCGGGGGGTCCTACAATGAGCAGTTCTTC.

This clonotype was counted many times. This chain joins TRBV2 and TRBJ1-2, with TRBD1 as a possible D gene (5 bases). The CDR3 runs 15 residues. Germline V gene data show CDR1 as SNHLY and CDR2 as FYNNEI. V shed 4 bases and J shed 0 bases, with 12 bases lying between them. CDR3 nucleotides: TGTGCCAGCAGTGGGACAAGGGCTACTAACTATGGCTACACCTTC. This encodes CASSGTRATNYGYTF.